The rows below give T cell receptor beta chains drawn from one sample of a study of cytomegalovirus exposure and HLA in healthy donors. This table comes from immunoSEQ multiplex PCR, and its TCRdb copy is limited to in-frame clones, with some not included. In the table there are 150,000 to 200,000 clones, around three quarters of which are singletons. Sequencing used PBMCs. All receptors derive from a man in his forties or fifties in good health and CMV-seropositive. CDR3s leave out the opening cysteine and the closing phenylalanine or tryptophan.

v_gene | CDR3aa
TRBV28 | ASSLGGTGIAGELF
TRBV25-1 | ASSDRGHYEQY
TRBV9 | ASSVGQRGTQY
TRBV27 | ASSLNLGTSRVYSNQPQH
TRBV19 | ASSKSGTGLYNEQF
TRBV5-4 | ASTTQGAREKLF
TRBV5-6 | ASSLARLADYEQY
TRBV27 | ASSLGADSSYEQY
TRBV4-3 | ASSQGPQGSYEQY
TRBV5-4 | ASSYSLGLPTLYEQY
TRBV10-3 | ASGTGLSSGANVLT
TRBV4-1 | ASSQGRGTYEQY
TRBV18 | ASSPGQLSTTNEKLF
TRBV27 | ASSASLGQGIYGYT
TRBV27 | ASSLAGASTDTQY
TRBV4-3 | ASSQEVAASVGYNEQF
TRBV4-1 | ASSHVPGQGDANYGYT
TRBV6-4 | ASRTIGVSGNTIY
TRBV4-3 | ASSRIGGTGANVLT
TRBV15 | ATSNQGGSYEQY